Given below is one TCR beta chain in context. Template material for amplifying TCR beta CDR3 regions consisted of RNA transcripts. First-round RT-PCR targeting the TCR CDR3 was performed with the HTBI primer set. TCRdb reprocessed the multiplex PCR reads with MiXCR, giving one entry per CDR3 protein. The sample has some 370,000 distinct CDR3 sequences, approximately 18% seen once; the top ten hold approximately 35%. The data derive from a study of T cells in Graves' hyperthyroidism and ophthalmopathy. The germline CDR1 and CDR2 sequences are DFQATT and SNEGSKA (reference sequence). The CDR3 is 14 residues long. V was clipped by 0 bases and J by 2 bases, with 10 bases between them.

The chain is built from TRBV20-1 and TRBJ2-5; D not resolved. The sequence derives from a woman in her 30s with Graves' hyperthyroidism that later progressed to Graves' ophthalmopathy. Sequenced material: blood. This chain's CDR3 is CSARDRQDQETQYF. In DNA form, the CDR3 reads TGCAGTGCTAGAGATCGGCAGGATCAAGAGACCCAGTACTTC.